This passage covers 31 T cell receptor beta chains from one sample sequenced in a study of shared clonotypes between healthy human individuals. Terminally differentiated effector memory CD45RA+ cells were left out of the naive CD8 fraction, which was CD45RO-negative and positively selected for CCR7. Only in-frame clones appear in the TCRdb table, and some are missing; sequencing was by immunoSEQ multiplex PCR. The sample holds 2 million to 2.5 million clones; about 95% are singletons and the top ten take 1.1%. The specimen was naive CD8+ T cells sorted from blood. Receptor source: a man younger than 35 in good health.

The chain links TRBV7-6 to TRBJ1-6, with 9 bases aligning to TRBD1. With 2 bases clipped from V and 0 bases from J, the junction kept 5 bases outside the gene matches. The germline gives CDR1 SGHVS, CDR2 FNYEAQ. This CDR3 region has 18 residues. The CDR3 DNA is TGTGCCAGCAGCTTAACAGGGGGCTTCAGCTCCTATAATTCACCCCTCCACTTT. This encodes CASSLTGGFSSYNSPLHF.

The chain employs TRBV7-6 and TRBJ2-1, with D possibly being TRBD2 (5 bases). V was clipped by 2 bases and J by 4 bases, with 12 bases between them. The CDR3 loop spans 15 amino acids. The germline CDR1 and CDR2 sequences are SGHVS and FNYEAQ. The CDR3 here is CASSLRGNPYNEQFF. CDR3 DNA sequence: TGTGCCAGCAGCTTACGGGGAAACCCGTACAATGAGCAGTTCTTC.

The chain couples TRBV9 to TRBJ2-7; maybe TRBD2 (5 bases). Trimming stripped 6 bases from V and 2 bases from J, with 18 bases between. The CDR3 length is 15 residues. Germline loops: CDR1 SGDLS, CDR2 YYNGEE. The CDR3 DNA is TGTGCCAGCACCCCGGGAACGAATATGGCCTACGAGCAGTACTTC. As protein: CASTPGTNMAYEQYF.

The V and J genes are TRBV13 and TRBJ2-3; 7 nucleotides line up with TRBD2. This CDR3 spans 15 amino acids. Germline CDR1 is PRHDT and CDR2 is FYEKMQ (reference sequence). V gave up 0 bases and J gave up 5 bases; unmatched junction bases: 5. CDR3 region: CASSLGAGDGDTQYF. The CDR3 region has the DNA TGTGCCAGCAGCTTAGGGGCGGGAGATGGAGATACGCAGTATTTT.

This chain connects TRBV6-5 to TRBJ2-1, with D unresolved. V lost 2 bases and J 5 bases, leaving 10 bases between the germline ends. Germline CDR1 reads MNHEY; CDR2 reads SVGAGI. This CDR3 contains 14 residues. The CDR3 DNA follows: TGTGCCAGCAGTTACGCAGGACCCAACAATGAGCAGTTCTTC. Its protein is CASSYAGPNNEQFF.

About this clone itself: The sample holds other DNA sequences that translate to the same CDR3. The CDR3 spells CASSRSGGNEQYF. In nucleotides, the CDR3 is TGTGCCAGCAGCCGGTCGGGAGGTAACGAGCAGTACTTC. V gene TRBV7-9 combines with J gene TRBJ2-7, with 7 bases aligning to TRBD2. The CDR3 has 13 residues. CDR1 is SEHNR and CDR2 is FQNEAQ in the germline V gene (reference sequence). After removal of 5 bases from V and 5 bases from J, the junction contained 6 bases not matched to a gene.

This chain links TRBV7-9 with TRBJ2-7, with D possibly being TRBD2 (6 bases). The CDR3 is 17 residues long. The V end was cut by 5 bases, the J end by 6 bases, with 26 bases between. CDR1 is SEHNR, CDR2 FQNEAQ, per germline (reference sequence). DNA for the CDR3: TGTGCCAGCAGCGCAAAGGGTGGAGCGCCCATCGGGAGCGAGCAGTACTTC. Its protein is CASSAKGGAPIGSEQYF. The full variable domain, completed using reference TRBV7-9 and TRBJ2-7, is DTGVSQNPRHKITKRGQNVTFRCDPISEHNRLYWYRQTLGQGPEFLTYFQNEAQLEKSRLLSDRFSAERPKGSFSTLEIQRTEQGDSAMYLCASSAKGGAPIGSEQYFGPGTRLTVT.

The rearrangement uses TRBV7-9 and TRBJ2-1; no clear D. V lost 4 bases, J lost 6 bases, and 4 bases lay in between. The CDR3 is 11 amino acids. Per germline, CDR1 SEHNR and CDR2 FQNEAQ (reference sequence). The CDR3 loop is CASSYINEQFF. In DNA, the CDR3 is TGTGCCAGCAGCTATATCAATGAGCAGTTCTTC.

This rearrangement joins TRBV5-8 to TRBJ1-6; the D gene is possibly TRBD1 (5 bases). CDR3 length: 14 residues. Trimming stripped 2 bases from V and 6 bases from J, with 9 bases between. Germline CDR1 reads SGHTS; CDR2 reads YDEGEE. The CDR3 DNA is TGTGCCAGCAGCTTTGGGGGAATTAATTCACCCCTCCACTTT. Its protein product is CASSFGGINSPLHF.

The V and J genes are TRBV5-4 and TRBJ2-1; D might be TRBD2 (5 bases). The CDR3 loop spans 14 amino acids. Between the trimmed V and J ends, which lost 3 bases and 8 bases, there was a span of 15 bases. Germline lookup yields CDR1 SGHNT and CDR2 YYREEE (reference sequence). This chain's CDR3 is CASSSLVARDEQFF. DNA of the CDR3: TGTGCCAGCAGCTCGCTGGTAGCGAGAGATGAGCAGTTCTTC.

For the CDR3, the DNA is TGTGCCAGCTCACCCCCAAGAGCTAGGGCTGGGGGCATATGGAATGAGCAGTTCTTC. The encoded protein is CASSPPRARAGGIWNEQFF. This chain uses TRBV18 with TRBJ2-1; a possible D gene is TRBD1 (6 bases). The length of the CDR3 is 19 residues. Trimming left V 3 bases short and J 7 bases short, with 28 bases between. Germline V gene data show CDR1 as KGHSH and CDR2 as LQKENI.

The rearrangement uses TRBV5-8 and TRBJ2-5, with D perhaps matching TRBD2 (7 bases). The V end was cut by 4 bases, the J end by 2 bases, with 15 bases between. This CDR3 has 15 residues. Per the germline V gene, CDR1 is SGHTS and CDR2 is YDEGEE. CDR3 in DNA: TGTGCCAGCAGCCATCCGGGGGGCCCTCAAGAGACCCAGTACTTC. It is translated as CASSHPGGPQETQYF.

J is TRBJ2-7 and V is TRBV25-1; D unresolved. Germline-derived CDR1 and CDR2 are MGHDK and SYGVNS. The CDR3 is 14 amino acids. V was trimmed by 2 bases and J by 3 bases, leaving 11 bases between them. DNA for the CDR3: TGTGCCAGCAGTGAAAGAGGTCAAATCTACGAGCAGTACTTC. This gives the protein CASSERGQIYEQYF.

This chain joins TRBV28 and TRBJ2-7; no reliable D call. Trimming took off 1 base at V and 0 bases at J, with 13 bases between the two ends. This CDR3 spans 16 amino acids. Germline values: CDR1 MDHEN, CDR2 SYDVKM. The CDR3: CASSLSRFLRSYEQYF. CDR3 DNA sequence: TGTGCCAGCAGTTTATCTCGGTTTCTGCGCTCCTACGAGCAGTACTTC.

The rearrangement uses TRBV15 and TRBJ2-7; D is ambiguous. The CDR3 consists of 13 residues. The germline V gene has CDR1 LNHNV and CDR2 YYDKDF (reference sequence). Trimming took 3 bases from V and 0 from J, leaving 6 bases between them. The DNA of the CDR3 is TGTGCCACCAGCAGCTCCTCCTCCTACGAGCAGTACTTC. It yields the protein CATSSSSSYEQYF.

This sequence joins TRBV6-5 and TRBJ2-2, with unresolved D. With 4 bases removed from V and 2 bases from J, the gap between germline ends came to 11 bases. Germline CDR1 is MNHEY and CDR2 is SVGAGI. The CDR3 has 15 amino acids. CDR3 in amino acids: CASSSEPLNTGELFF. The CDR3 DNA is TGTGCCAGCAGTTCCGAACCGCTTAACACCGGGGAGCTGTTTTTT.

The chain employs TRBV30 and TRBJ1-3, with D possibly being TRBD1 (5 bases). From germline, CDR1 is GTSNPN and CDR2 SVGIG (reference sequence). The CDR3 spans 16 residues. V lost 5 bases and J 0 bases, leaving 17 bases between the germline ends. The DNA for the CDR3 is TGTGCCTGGGCGGGACTCTTCTCAAGCTCTGGAAACACCATATATTTT. This sequence encodes CAWAGLFSSSGNTIYF.

The chain uses TRBV6-6 and TRBJ2-1; 9 positions match TRBD2. There are 13 residues in the CDR3. V was clipped by 10 bases and J by 8 bases; unmatched bases: 9. Germline assignment: CDR1 MNHNY and CDR2 SVGAGI (reference sequence). The CDR3 region is CATRGLAFDEQFF. DNA for the CDR3: TGTGCCACGAGGGGACTAGCTTTCGATGAGCAGTTCTTC.

Comment on this clone: This CDR3 is also generated by other DNA sequences in the sample. This rearrangement joins TRBV7-9 to TRBJ2-7; the D gene could be TRBD1 or TRBD2 (5 bases each). The germline V gene encodes CDR1 SEHNR and CDR2 FQNEAQ (reference sequence). The CDR3 sequence is 13 residues long. V was cut by 2 bases and J by 6 bases, with 11 bases left in between. CDR3 sequence: CASSLRQGREQYF. In nucleotides, the CDR3 is TGTGCCAGCAGCTTAAGGCAGGGACGCGAGCAGTACTTC.

The chain recombines TRBV4-3 with TRBJ2-7; 7 bases match TRBD2. The CDR3 is 14 residues long. Germline V lookup: CDR1 LGHNA, CDR2 YSLEER. After removal of 0 bases from V and 7 bases from J, the junction contained 6 bases not matched to a gene. CDR3 loop: CASSQDLASGEQYF. CDR3 DNA sequence: TGCGCCAGCAGCCAAGATCTCGCTAGCGGTGAGCAGTACTTC.

The chain carries TRBV30 and TRBJ2-7; TRBD1 or TRBD2 may be the D gene (5 bases each). The V gene's germline CDR1 is GTSNPN and CDR2 SVGIG (reference sequence). V was clipped by 8 bases and J by 3 bases, with 14 bases between them. The length of the CDR3 is 12 residues. DNA of the CDR3: TGTGCCGGGGGTTACTCCTACTACGAGCAGTACTTC. Translating it yields CAGGYSYYEQYF.

The chain carries TRBV29-1 and TRBJ1-2; D uncertain. The CDR3 is 11 amino acids. With 7 bases removed from V and 8 bases from J, the gap between germline ends came to 14 bases. Germline V lookup: CDR1 SQVTM, CDR2 ANQGSEA. CDR3 sequence reads: CSAGVGIGYTF. CDR3 sequence (DNA): TGCAGCGCCGGAGTCGGAATAGGCTACACCTTC.

V and J are TRBV19 and TRBJ1-1; unclear D gene. Trimming took off 7 bases at V and 4 bases at J, with 16 bases between the two ends. This CDR3 comprises 14 residues. Germline V gene sequence: CDR1 LNHDA, CDR2 SQIVND (reference sequence). The CDR3 DNA follows: TGTGCCAGTATCCCCCCGAGATGGAGCACTGAAGCTTTCTTT. It yields the protein CASIPPRWSTEAFF.

J is TRBJ2-7 and V is TRBV7-9; D gene uncertain. V lost 5 bases, J lost 2 bases, and 4 bases lay in between. CDR3 size: 11 residues. In germline, CDR1 is SEHNR, CDR2 FQNEAQ (reference sequence). This CDR3 is CASSMTYEQYF. The CDR3 DNA sequence: TGTGCCAGCAGCATGACCTACGAGCAGTACTTC.

With respect to this clone: The sample has other DNA sequences that encode this CDR3 too. V and J are TRBV28 and TRBJ1-1, with 7 bases fitting TRBD1. Germline V gene lookup returns CDR1 MDHEN and CDR2 SYDVKM. The CDR3 covers 12 residues. V shed 8 bases and J 2 bases; nucleotides not matched to a gene: 2. The DNA of the CDR3 is TGTGCCAGCCGGGACAGAAACACTGAAGCTTTCTTT. This gives the protein CASRDRNTEAFF.

This chain joins TRBV30 and TRBJ2-5; D uncertain. The length of the CDR3 is 12 residues. CDR1 and CDR2 from the germline V gene are GTSNPN and SVGIG (reference sequence). The V end was cut by 1 base, the J end by 5 bases, with 8 bases between. The CDR3 sequence: CAWSGTAETQYF. The CDR3 DNA is TGTGCCTGGAGTGGCACGGCGGAGACCCAGTACTTC. Based on the CDR3 plus reference TRBV30 and TRBJ2-5, the full variable domain is SQTIHQWPATLVQPVGSPLSLECTVEGTSNPNLYWYRQAAGRGLQLLFYSVGIGQISSEVPQNLSASRPQDRQFILSSKKLLLSDSGFYLCAWSGTAETQYFGPGTRLLVL.

This clone has only one observation. The chain recombines TRBV6-5 with TRBJ2-1; 8 positions agree with TRBD1. With V trimmed by 0 bases and J by 3 bases, 4 bases remained unmatched. There are 16 residues in the CDR3. CDR1 MNHEY and CDR2 SVGAGI come from the germline V gene. CDR3 bases: TGTGCCAGCAGTTACTCTGGACAGGGAGGCTACAATGAGCAGTTCTTC. Encoded protein: CASSYSGQGGYNEQFF.

J is TRBJ1-1 and V is TRBV19, with 8 bases identical to TRBD1. Germline trimming cut 7 bases from V and 3 bases from J; bases unmatched to any gene: 10. The CDR3 is 15 amino acids. The germline gives CDR1 LNHDA, CDR2 SQIVND (reference sequence). The CDR3 is CASTSDRDGYTEAFF. CDR3 nucleotides: TGTGCCAGTACCTCGGACAGGGATGGGTACACTGAAGCTTTCTTT.

V gene TRBV6-6 combines with J gene TRBJ2-7; either TRBD1 or TRBD2 may supply D (5 bases each). Germline V gene sequence: CDR1 MNHNY, CDR2 SVGAGI (reference sequence). The length of the CDR3 is 11 residues. Trimming left V 6 bases short and J 8 bases short, with 11 bases between. The CDR3 protein is CASSPEGKQYF. CDR3 in DNA: TGTGCCAGCAGCCCCGAGGGGAAGCAGTACTTC.

The sample holds one count of this clone. Other DNA sequences of this sample code for an identical CDR3. The genes are TRBV27 and TRBJ2-7; D is perhaps TRBD2 (5 bases). V dropped 5 bases and J dropped 3 bases, with 5 bases sitting between them. The CDR3 sequence is 11 residues long. The germline CDR1 and CDR2 sequences are MNHEY and SMNVEV (reference sequence). Here the CDR3 reads CASSAGYEQYF. CDR3 DNA: TGTGCCAGCAGTGCGGGCTACGAGCAGTACTTC.

The V call is TRBV29-1, the J call TRBJ2-3, with TRBD1 matching over 10 bases. The CDR3 runs 15 residues. Germline V gives CDR1 SQVTM, CDR2 ANQGSEA. V shed 4 bases and J 3 bases; nucleotides not matched to a gene: 7. The CDR3 is CSVVRDRGLTDTQYF. The CDR3, as DNA: TGCAGCGTTGTTAGGGACAGGGGATTGACAGATACGCAGTATTTT.